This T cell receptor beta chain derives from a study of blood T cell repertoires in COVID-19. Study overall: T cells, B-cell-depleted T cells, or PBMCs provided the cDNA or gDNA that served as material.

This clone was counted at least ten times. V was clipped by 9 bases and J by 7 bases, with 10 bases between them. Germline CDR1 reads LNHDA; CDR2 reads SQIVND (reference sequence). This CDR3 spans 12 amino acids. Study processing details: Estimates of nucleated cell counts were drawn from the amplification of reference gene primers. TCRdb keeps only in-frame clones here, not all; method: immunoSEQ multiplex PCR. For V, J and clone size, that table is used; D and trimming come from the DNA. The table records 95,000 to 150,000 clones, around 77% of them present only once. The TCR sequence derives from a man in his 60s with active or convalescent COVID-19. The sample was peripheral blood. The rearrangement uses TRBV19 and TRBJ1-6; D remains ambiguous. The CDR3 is CASSLGNSPLHF. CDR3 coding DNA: TGTGCCAGCTCTCTCGGGAATTCACCCCTCCACTTT.